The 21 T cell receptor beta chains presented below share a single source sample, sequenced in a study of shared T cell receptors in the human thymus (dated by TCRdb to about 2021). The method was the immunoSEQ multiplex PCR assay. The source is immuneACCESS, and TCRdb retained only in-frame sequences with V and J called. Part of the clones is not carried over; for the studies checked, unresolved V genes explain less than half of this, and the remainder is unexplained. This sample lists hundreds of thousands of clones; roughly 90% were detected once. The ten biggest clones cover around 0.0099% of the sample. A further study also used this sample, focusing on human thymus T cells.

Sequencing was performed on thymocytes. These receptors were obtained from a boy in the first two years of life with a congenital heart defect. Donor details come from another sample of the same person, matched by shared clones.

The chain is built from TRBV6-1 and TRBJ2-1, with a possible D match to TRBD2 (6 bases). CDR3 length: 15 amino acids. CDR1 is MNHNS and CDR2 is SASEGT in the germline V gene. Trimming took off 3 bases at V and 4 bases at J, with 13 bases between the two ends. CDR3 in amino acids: CASSDRELSYNEQFF. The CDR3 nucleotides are TGTGCCAGCAGTGATCGGGAGCTTTCGTACAATGAGCAGTTCTTC.

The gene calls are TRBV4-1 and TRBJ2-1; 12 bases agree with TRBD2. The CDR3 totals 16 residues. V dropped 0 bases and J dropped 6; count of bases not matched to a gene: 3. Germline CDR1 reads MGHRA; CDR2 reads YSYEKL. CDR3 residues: CASSQEGLAGSNEQFF. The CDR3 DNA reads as TGCGCCAGCAGCCAAGAGGGACTAGCGGGTTCCAATGAGCAGTTCTTC.

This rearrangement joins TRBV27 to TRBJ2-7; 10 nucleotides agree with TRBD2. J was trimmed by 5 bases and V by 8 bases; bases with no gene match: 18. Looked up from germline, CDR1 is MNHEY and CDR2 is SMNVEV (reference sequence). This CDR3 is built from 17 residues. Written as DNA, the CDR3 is TGTGCCAGCCAAAGGGGACCTAGCGGGAGAAGTAAGGACGAGCAGTACTTC. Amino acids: CASQRGPSGRSKDEQYF.

The CDR3: CASSTAPDRNNEQFF. The CDR3, as DNA: TGTGCCAGCAGTACAGCGCCCGACAGGAACAATGAGCAGTTCTTC. The chain couples TRBV27 to TRBJ2-1; perhaps TRBD1 as D (6 bases). CDR3 length equals 15 residues. V shed 5 bases and J shed 5 bases, with 16 bases lying between them. Germline CDR1 reads MNHEY; CDR2 reads SMNVEV (reference sequence).

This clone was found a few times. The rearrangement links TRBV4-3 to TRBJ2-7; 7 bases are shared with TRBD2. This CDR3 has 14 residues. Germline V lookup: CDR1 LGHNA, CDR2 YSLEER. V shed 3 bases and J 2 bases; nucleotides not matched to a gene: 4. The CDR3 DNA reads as TGCGCCAGCAGCCACCGTGGACTAGCCTACGAGCAGTACTTC. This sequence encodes CASSHRGLAYEQYF.

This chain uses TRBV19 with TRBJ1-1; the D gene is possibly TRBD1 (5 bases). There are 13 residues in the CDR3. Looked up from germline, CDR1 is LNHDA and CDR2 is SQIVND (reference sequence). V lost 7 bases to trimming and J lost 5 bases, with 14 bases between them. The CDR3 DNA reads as TGTGCCAGTACCAAGAGGAGGGGTACTGAAGCTTTCTTT. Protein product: CASTKRRGTEAFF.

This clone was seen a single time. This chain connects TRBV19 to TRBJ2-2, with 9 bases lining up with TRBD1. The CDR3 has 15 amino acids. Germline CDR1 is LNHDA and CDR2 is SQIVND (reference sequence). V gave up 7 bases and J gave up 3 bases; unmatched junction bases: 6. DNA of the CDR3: TGTGCCAGTAAGACCCGGGACAGGGACACCGGGGAGCTGTTTTTT. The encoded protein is CASKTRDRDTGELFF.

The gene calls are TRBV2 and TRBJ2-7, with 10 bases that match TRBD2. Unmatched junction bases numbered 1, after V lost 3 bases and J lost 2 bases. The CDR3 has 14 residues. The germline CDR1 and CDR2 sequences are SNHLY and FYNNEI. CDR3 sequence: CASSDGTSAYEQYF. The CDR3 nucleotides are TGTGCCAGCAGTGACGGGACTAGCGCCTACGAGCAGTACTTC.

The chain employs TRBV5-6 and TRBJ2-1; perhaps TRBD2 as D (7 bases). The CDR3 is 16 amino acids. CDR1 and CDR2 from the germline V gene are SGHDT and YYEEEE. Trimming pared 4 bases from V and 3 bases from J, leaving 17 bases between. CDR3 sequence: CASSRGGGADYNEQFF. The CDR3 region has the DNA TGTGCCAGCAGCCGAGGCGGGGGCGCCGACTACAATGAGCAGTTCTTC.

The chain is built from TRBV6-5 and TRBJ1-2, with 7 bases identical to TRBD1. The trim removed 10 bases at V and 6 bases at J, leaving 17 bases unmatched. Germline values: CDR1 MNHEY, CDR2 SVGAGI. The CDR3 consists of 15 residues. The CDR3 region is CATTGADLAGNGYTF. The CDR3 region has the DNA TGTGCCACCACAGGGGCAGACTTAGCCGGCAATGGCTACACCTTC.

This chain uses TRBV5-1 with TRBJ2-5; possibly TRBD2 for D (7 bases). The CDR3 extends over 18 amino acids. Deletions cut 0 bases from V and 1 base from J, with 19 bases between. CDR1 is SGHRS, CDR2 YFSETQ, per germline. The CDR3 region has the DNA TGCGCCAGCAGCTTGGAGGGGGGGATAAGCCACCCCCAAGAGACCCAGTACTTC. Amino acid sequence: CASSLEGGISHPQETQYF.

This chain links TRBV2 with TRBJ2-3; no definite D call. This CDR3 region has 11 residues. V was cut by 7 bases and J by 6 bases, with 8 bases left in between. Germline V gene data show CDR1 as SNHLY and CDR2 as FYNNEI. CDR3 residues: CASNRADTQYF. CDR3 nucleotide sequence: TGTGCCAGCAACCGAGCGGATACGCAGTATTTT. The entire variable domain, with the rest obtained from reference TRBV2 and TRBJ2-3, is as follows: EPEVTQTPSHQVTQMGQEVILRCVPISNHLYFYWYRQILGQKVEFLVSFYNNEISEKSEIFDDQFSVERPDGSNFTLKIRSTKLEDSAMYFCASNRADTQYFGPGTRLTVL.

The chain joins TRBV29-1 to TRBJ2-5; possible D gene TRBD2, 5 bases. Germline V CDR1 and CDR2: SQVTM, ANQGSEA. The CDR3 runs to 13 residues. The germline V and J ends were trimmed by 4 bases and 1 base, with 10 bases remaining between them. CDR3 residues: CSVGGPFQETQYF. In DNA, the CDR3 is TGCAGCGTTGGAGGGCCGTTCCAAGAGACCCAGTACTTC.

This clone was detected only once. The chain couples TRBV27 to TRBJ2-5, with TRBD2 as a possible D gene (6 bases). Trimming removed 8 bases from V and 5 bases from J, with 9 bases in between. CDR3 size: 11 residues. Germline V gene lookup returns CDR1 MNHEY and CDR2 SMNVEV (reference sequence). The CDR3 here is CASAGGETQYF. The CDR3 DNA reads TGTGCCAGCGCTGGGGGGGAGACCCAGTACTTC.

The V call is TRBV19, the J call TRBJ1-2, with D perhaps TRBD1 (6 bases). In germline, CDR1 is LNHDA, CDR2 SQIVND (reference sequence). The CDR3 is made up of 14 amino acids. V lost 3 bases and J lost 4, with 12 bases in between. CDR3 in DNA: TGTGCCAGTAGTATGGGGGACAACCGCTATGGCTACACCTTC. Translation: CASSMGDNRYGYTF.

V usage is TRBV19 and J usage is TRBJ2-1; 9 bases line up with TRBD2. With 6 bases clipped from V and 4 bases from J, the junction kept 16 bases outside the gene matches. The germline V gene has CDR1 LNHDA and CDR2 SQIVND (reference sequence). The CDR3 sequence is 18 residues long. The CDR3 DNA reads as TGTGCCAGTAGCCCCGGGACTAGCCATGTCCGCCCGTACAATGAGCAGTTCTTC. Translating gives CASSPGTSHVRPYNEQFF.

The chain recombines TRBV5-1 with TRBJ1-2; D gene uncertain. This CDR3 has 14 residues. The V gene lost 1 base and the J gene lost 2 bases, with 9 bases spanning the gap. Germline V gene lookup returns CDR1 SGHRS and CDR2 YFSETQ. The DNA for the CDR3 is TGCGCCAGCAGCTTGTGTCCAGTAAACTATGGCTACACCTTC. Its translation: CASSLCPVNYGYTF. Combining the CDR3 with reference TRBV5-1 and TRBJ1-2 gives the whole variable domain KAGVTQTPRYLIKTRGQQVTLSCSPISGHRSVSWYQQTPGQGLQFLFEYFSETQRNKGNFPGRFSGRQFSNSRSEMNVSTLELGDSALYLCASSLCPVNYGYTFGSGTRLTVV.

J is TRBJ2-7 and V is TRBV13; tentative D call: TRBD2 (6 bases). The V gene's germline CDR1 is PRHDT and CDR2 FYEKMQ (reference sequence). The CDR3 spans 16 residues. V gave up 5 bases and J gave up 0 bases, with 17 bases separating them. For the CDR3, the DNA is TGTGCCAGCAGCACCCGGCGCCTAGCGAACTCCTACGAGCAGTACTTC. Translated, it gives CASSTRRLANSYEQYF.

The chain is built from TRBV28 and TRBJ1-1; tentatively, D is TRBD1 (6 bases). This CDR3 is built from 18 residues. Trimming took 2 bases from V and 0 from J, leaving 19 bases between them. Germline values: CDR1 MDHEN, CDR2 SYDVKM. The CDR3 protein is CASSLPDRSTLMNTEAFF. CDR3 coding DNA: TGTGCCAGCAGTTTACCTGACAGGAGCACCCTTATGAACACTGAAGCTTTCTTT.

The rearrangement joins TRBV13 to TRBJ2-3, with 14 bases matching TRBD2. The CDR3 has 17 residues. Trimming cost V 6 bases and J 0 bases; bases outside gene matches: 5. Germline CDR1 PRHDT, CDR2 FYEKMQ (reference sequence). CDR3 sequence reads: CASSRTSGRSSTDTQYF. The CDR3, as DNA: TGTGCCAGCAGTCGGACTAGCGGGAGGTCTAGCACAGATACGCAGTATTTT.

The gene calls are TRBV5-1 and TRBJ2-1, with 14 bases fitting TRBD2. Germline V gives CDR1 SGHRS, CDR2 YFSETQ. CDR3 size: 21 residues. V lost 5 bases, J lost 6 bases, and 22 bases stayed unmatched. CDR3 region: CASRSEATSGREVYKANEQFF. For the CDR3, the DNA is TGCGCCAGCAGGTCTGAGGCGACTAGCGGGAGGGAAGTGTATAAGGCCAATGAGCAGTTCTTC.